These T cell receptor beta chains were read from a single sample in a study of blood T cell repertoires in COVID-19. The table came from immunoSEQ multiplex PCR; TCRdb's copy has only in-frame clones and leaves some out. The data contain about 75,000 clones, approximately 90% of them seen just once; the ten biggest clones take up about 21%. Sequenced: peripheral blood. The receptors derive from a human donor in a cohort sampled during active COVID-19. CDR3s include the opening cysteine and the closing phenylalanine or tryptophan. D genes are given only for firm matches. A row's size may be missing; if present it is once, few, many or a size class.

v_call: TRBV5-1; clone_size: NA; d_call: NA; j_call: TRBJ1-4; cdr3_nt: TGCGCCAGCAGCTTGGGAAGCCTAGGAGCAGGGTTCGGTGAAAAACTGTTTTTT; cdr3_aa: CASSLGSLGAGFGEKLFF
v_call: TRBV6-4; clone_size: NA; d_call: TRBD2; j_call: TRBJ2-1; cdr3_nt: TGTGCCAGCAGTGTGAGCGGGGGCCGCTCCTACAATGAGCAGTTCTTC; cdr3_aa: CASSVSGGRSYNEQFF
v_call: TRBV6-4; clone_size: NA; d_call: NA; j_call: TRBJ2-1; cdr3_nt: TGTGCCAGCAGTGACTCGATTCGGAATGAGCAGTTCTTC; cdr3_aa: CASSDSIRNEQFF
v_call: TRBV15; clone_size: NA; d_call: NA; j_call: TRBJ1-2; cdr3_nt: TGTGCCACCAGCAGAGATAGGGGAAACTATGGCTACACCTTC; cdr3_aa: CATSRDRGNYGYTF
v_call: TRBV2; clone_size: few; d_call: NA; j_call: TRBJ2-4; cdr3_nt: TGTGCCAGCAGTGAAAGTATGGGGGCAATTCGGTACTTC; cdr3_aa: CASSESMGAIRYF
v_call: TRBV2; clone_size: NA; d_call: NA; j_call: TRBJ1-1; cdr3_nt: TGTGCCAGCAGAGCAGACTCAACCCGGAACACTGAAGCTTTCTTT; cdr3_aa: CASRADSTRNTEAFF
v_call: TRBV5-1; clone_size: NA; d_call: TRBD1; j_call: TRBJ1-2; cdr3_nt: TGCGCCAGCAGCTTGGGGGGACAGGCCTATGGCTACACCTTC; cdr3_aa: CASSLGGQAYGYTF
v_call: TRBV27; clone_size: NA; d_call: TRBD2; j_call: TRBJ2-7; cdr3_nt: TGTGCCAGCAGTCGACTAGCGGGAGGGCCCAACGAGCAGTACTTC; cdr3_aa: CASSRLAGGPNEQYF
v_call: TRBV18; clone_size: NA; d_call: NA; j_call: TRBJ2-7; cdr3_nt: TGTGCCAGCTCACCGGGAGGAGCCGAGCAGTACTTC; cdr3_aa: CASSPGGAEQYF
v_call: TRBV27; clone_size: NA; d_call: NA; j_call: TRBJ1-5; cdr3_nt: TGTGCCAGCAGTTTAGTCTCGGCAGGGGATCAGCCCCAGCATTTT; cdr3_aa: CASSLVSAGDQPQHF
v_call: TRBV5-1; clone_size: NA; d_call: TRBD1; j_call: TRBJ2-3; cdr3_nt: TGCGCCAGCAGCTCCAACCGGGACAGCTACACAGATACGCAGTATTTT; cdr3_aa: CASSSNRDSYTDTQYF
v_call: TRBV18; clone_size: NA; d_call: NA; j_call: TRBJ1-1; cdr3_nt: TGTGCCAGCTCCCCGGGAGGGAACACTGAAGCTTTCTTT; cdr3_aa: CASSPGGNTEAFF
v_call: TRBV3-1/TRBV3-2; clone_size: few; d_call: NA; j_call: TRBJ2-5; cdr3_nt: TGTGCCAGCCGTAACCAGGGAGGTTTTCAAGAGACCCAGTACTTC; cdr3_aa: CASRNQGGFQETQYF
v_call: TRBV6-5; clone_size: NA; d_call: NA; j_call: TRBJ1-1; cdr3_nt: TGTGCCAGCACCCTAGACGGGAGAACTGAAGCTTTCTTT; cdr3_aa: CASTLDGRTEAFF
v_call: TRBV9; clone_size: NA; d_call: TRBD2; j_call: TRBJ2-3; cdr3_nt: TGTGCCAGCAGCGTAGTCGGTAGCGGGCCTAGCACAGATACGCAGTATTTT; cdr3_aa: CASSVVGSGPSTDTQYF
v_call: TRBV7-9; clone_size: NA; d_call: NA; j_call: TRBJ2-5; cdr3_nt: TGTGCCAGCTCAGCTTGGGCAGAACAAGAGACCCAGTACTTC; cdr3_aa: CASSAWAEQETQYF
v_call: TRBV7-2; clone_size: NA; d_call: NA; j_call: TRBJ2-5; cdr3_nt: TGTGCCAGCAGCTCCTGGGGGGAAGAGACCCAGTACTTC; cdr3_aa: CASSSWGEETQYF
v_call: TRBV6-5; clone_size: NA; d_call: TRBD1; j_call: TRBJ1-2; cdr3_nt: TGTGCCAGCAGTTCCCTCTCGACAGGGGCAATTAATGGCTACACCTTC; cdr3_aa: CASSSLSTGAINGYTF
v_call: TRBV12-3/TRBV12-4; clone_size: NA; d_call: NA; j_call: TRBJ1-1; cdr3_nt: TGTGCCAGCAGCCCTCGGTTGAACACTGAAGCTTTCTTT; cdr3_aa: CASSPRLNTEAFF
v_call: TRBV2; clone_size: NA; d_call: NA; j_call: TRBJ2-1; cdr3_nt: TGTGCCAGCAGTGAATTGCGAGATGAGCAGTTCTTC; cdr3_aa: CASSELRDEQFF
v_call: TRBV6-5; clone_size: NA; d_call: NA; j_call: TRBJ1-1; cdr3_nt: TGTGCCAGCAGAAGAAAACAGATCACTGAAGCTTTCTTT; cdr3_aa: CASRRKQITEAFF
v_call: TRBV14; clone_size: NA; d_call: NA; j_call: TRBJ1-1; cdr3_nt: TGTGCCAGCAGCCAAGGGGGAGGGGTAAGCTCTGAAGCTTTCTTT; cdr3_aa: CASSQGGGVSSEAFF